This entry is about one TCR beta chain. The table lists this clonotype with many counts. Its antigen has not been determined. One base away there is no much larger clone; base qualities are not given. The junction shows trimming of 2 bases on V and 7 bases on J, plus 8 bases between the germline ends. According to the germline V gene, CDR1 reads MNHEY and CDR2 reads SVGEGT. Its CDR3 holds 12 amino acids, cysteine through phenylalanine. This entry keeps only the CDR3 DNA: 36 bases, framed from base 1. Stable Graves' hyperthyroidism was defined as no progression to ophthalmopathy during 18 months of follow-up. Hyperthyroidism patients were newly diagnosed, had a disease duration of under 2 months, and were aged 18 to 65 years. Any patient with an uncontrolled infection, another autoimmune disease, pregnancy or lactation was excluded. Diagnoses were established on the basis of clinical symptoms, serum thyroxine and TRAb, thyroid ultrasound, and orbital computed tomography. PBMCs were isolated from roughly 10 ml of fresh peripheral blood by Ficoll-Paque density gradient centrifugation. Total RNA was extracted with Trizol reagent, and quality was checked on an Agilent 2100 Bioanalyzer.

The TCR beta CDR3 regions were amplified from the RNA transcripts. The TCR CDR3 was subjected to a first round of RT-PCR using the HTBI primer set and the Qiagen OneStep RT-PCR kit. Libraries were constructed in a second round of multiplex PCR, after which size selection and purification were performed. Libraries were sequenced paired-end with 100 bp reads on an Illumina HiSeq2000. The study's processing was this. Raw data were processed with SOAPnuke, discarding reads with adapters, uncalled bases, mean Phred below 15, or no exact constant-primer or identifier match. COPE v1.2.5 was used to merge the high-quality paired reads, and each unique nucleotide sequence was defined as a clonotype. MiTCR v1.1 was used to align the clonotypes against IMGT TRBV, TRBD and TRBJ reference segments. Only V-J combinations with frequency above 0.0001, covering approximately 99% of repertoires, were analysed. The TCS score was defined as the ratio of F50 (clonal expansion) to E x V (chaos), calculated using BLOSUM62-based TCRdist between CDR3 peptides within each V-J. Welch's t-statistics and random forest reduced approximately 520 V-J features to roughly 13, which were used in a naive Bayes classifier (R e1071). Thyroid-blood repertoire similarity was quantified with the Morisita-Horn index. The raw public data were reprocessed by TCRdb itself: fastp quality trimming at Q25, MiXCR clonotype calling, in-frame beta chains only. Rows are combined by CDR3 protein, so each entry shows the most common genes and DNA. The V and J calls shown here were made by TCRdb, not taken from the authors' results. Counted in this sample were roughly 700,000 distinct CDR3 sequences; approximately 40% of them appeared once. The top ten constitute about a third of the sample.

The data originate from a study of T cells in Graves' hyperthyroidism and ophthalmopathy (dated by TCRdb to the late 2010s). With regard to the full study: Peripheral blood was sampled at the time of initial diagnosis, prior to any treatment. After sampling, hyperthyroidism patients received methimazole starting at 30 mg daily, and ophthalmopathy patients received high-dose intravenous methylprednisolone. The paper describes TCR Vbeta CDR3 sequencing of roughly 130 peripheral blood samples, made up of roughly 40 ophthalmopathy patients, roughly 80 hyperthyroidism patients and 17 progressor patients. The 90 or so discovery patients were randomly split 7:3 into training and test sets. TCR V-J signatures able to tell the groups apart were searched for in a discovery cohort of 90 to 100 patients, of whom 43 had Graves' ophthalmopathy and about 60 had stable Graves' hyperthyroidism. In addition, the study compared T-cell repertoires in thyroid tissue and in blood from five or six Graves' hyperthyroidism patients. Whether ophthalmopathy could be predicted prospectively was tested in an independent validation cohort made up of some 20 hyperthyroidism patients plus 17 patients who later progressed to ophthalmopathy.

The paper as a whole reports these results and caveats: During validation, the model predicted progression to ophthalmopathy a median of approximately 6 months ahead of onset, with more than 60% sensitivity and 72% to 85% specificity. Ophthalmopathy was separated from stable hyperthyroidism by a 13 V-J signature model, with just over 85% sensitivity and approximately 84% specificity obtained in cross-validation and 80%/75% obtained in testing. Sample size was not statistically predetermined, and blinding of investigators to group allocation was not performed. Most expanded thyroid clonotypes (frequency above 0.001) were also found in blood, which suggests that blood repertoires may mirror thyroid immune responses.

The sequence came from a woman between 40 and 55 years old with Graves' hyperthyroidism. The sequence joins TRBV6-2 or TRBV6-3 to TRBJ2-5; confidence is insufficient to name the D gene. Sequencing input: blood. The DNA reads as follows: TGTGCCAGCAGTTACCCATGGGTGACCCAGTACTTC. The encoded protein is CASSYPWVTQYF.